This TCR beta chain comes out of a study of OX40 agonist ivuxolimab in advanced cancers. With regard to the full study: Ivuxolimab, which targeted the costimulatory receptor OX40 (CD134), was an agonistic, fully human IgG2 monoclonal antibody. Intravenous ivuxolimab was administered to patients every 2 weeks at six dose levels: 0.01, 0.1, 0.3, 1.5, 3 and 10 mg/kg. Of the approximately 54 patients in dose escalation, about 20 had hepatocellular carcinoma, roughly 15 had melanoma, 9 had renal cell carcinoma and 9 had head and neck cancer. In the dose-escalation cohort, 65% to 85% of patients were male, and the mean age was roughly 56 years with a range of about 20 to 80. Patients were allowed to have had prior anti-PD-1, anti-PD-L1 or anti-CTLA-4 therapy, and approximately 39% of the dose-escalation patients had been treated with checkpoint inhibitors. Three dose-escalation patients achieved partial responses, one with hepatocellular carcinoma and two with cutaneous melanoma. The point of sequencing TCRbeta in the periphery was to test whether ivuxolimab changed TCR sequence diversity and drove clonal T-cell expansion. The paper describes the monotherapy dose-escalation part (N of about 52 patients) of the phase I trial of ivuxolimab.

Genomic DNA was extracted from sorted cells for sequencing of the TCRbeta CDR3 region. The immunoSEQ Assay was used for sequencing of TCRbeta CDR3 regions. TCRdb re-hosts the immuneACCESS table, in-frame sequences only. Its copies lack some clones; in the studies checked, an unresolved V gene accounts for under half of them, and the cause for the rest is not known. The sample table records fewer than 40,000 clones; about 81% of these occur just once. Roughly 21% of the sample lies in the top ten. The research as a whole found: At doses of 0.1 to 3.0 mg/kg, clonal expansion of both CD4+ and CD8+ blood T cells was observed from baseline to week 6. After ivuxolimab, expanded clones were on average more numerous among CD8+ T cells than among CD4+ T cells. Low levels of normalized T-cell clonal expansion were also shown by some nonresponding patients. The antigen specificity of the peripheral T cells that underwent clonal expansion was not determined. In partial responders in the 0.1-3.0 mg/kg groups, normalized peripheral clonal expansion was found to be among the lowest, especially among CD8+ T cells.

The trial excluded patients who had a history of autoimmune disease or were on systemic immunosuppression. Peripheral blood for TCR sequencing was collected from all dose cohorts at baseline, on cycle 4 day 1, and on cycle 7 day 1. The samples were taken from a phase I, first-in-human, multicenter, open-label dose-escalation trial of ivuxolimab. Adults with locally advanced or metastatic head and neck squamous cell, hepatocellular, melanoma or renal cell carcinoma were enrolled in the trial. Before TCR sequencing, CD4+ T cells and CD8+ T cells from peripheral blood were sorted into separate populations. From V the trimming removes 2 bases and from J it removes 5 bases, while the gene matches leave 5 bases of the junction unaccounted for. CDR1 and CDR2, looked up from the germline V gene, are MNHEY and SVGAGI. The CDR3, cysteine through phenylalanine, is 14 amino acids long. CDR3 DNA is the only sequence kept; it has 42 bases, read in frame from the first base.

Concerning this clone itself: Its antigen remains undetermined. Per-base quality was not reported, and no clone a single base away is much larger than it.

The rearrangement combines TRBV6-5 with TRBJ2-5, with 7 bases matching TRBD2. The TCR originated in an adult with an advanced solid tumor such as melanoma, head and neck, liver or kidney cancer. Sequenced material: CD4+ or CD8+ T cells sorted from blood, taken in a trial of the OX40 agonist ivuxolimab. CDR3 loop: CASSYRGVRETQYF. The DNA sequence follows: TGTGCCAGCAGTTACCGGGGGGTGCGGGAGACCCAGTACTTC.